Following are 14 T cell receptor beta chains from one sample sequenced in a study of T cell changes during pregnancy in multiple sclerosis. The data were produced by immunoSEQ multiplex PCR, yet TCRdb's version contains in-frame clones alone and is incomplete. The sample yields roughly 100,000 clones, roughly 92% seen once. Sequencing was performed on peripheral blood, taken after pregnancy. The receptors derive from a female donor with multiple sclerosis, enrolled in a pregnancy study.

V usage is TRBV19 and J usage is TRBJ2-1; D may be TRBD2 (5 bases). Germline assignment: CDR1 LNHDA and CDR2 SQIVND (reference sequence). The CDR3 length is 16 residues. Trimming pared 5 bases from V and 8 bases from J, leaving 22 bases between. CDR3 DNA: TGTGCCAGTAGTCCCCTGAAGAACGGGGATGACGATGAGCAGTTCTTC. Residues: CASSPLKNGDDDEQFF.

The chain is built from TRBV7-2 and TRBJ1-5; D gene uncertain. Germline V gene data show CDR1 as SGHTA and CDR2 as FQGNSA. The length of the CDR3 is 15 residues. Trimming left V 1 base short and J 0 bases short, with 7 bases between. CDR3 region: CASSLGDYSNQPQHF. The CDR3 nucleotides are TGTGCCAGCAGCTTAGGAGATTATAGCAATCAGCCCCAGCATTTT.

The genes are TRBV29-1 and TRBJ1-3, with D unresolved. Trimming cost V 8 bases and J 0 bases, with 14 bases left between them. In germline, CDR1 is SQVTM, CDR2 ANQGSEA. The CDR3 consists of 14 residues. The CDR3 DNA follows: TGCAGCACACAAGAGGGCAGCTCTGGAAACACCATATATTTT. It specifies CSTQEGSSGNTIYF.

The chain carries TRBV2 and TRBJ1-1; TRBD1 matches 7 bases. The CDR3 covers 15 residues. Germline V gives CDR1 SNHLY, CDR2 FYNNEI. The trim removed 5 bases at V and 5 bases at J, leaving 11 bases unmatched. The CDR3 protein is CASSLRDSGKTEAFF. CDR3 nucleotide sequence: TGTGCCAGCAGTCTCCGGGACAGCGGAAAAACTGAAGCTTTCTTT.

This sequence joins TRBV27 and TRBJ1-5; D unclear. The CDR3 consists of 13 residues. Trimming pared 5 bases from V and 9 bases from J, leaving 14 bases between. Germline loops: CDR1 MNHEY, CDR2 SMNVEV (reference sequence). The CDR3 loop is CASSPNPQRPQHF. In DNA, the CDR3 is TGTGCCAGCAGTCCAAACCCTCAGCGGCCCCAGCATTTT.

The J gene is TRBJ2-4, the V gene TRBV11-3, with 7 bases aligning to TRBD1. J was trimmed by 6 bases and V by 5 bases; bases with no gene match: 4. The CDR3 extends over 13 amino acids. Germline CDR1 SGHNT, CDR2 YENEEA. The CDR3 DNA sequence: TGTGCCAGCAGCGTAAACAGGGGAAACATTCAGTACTTC. Residues: CASSVNRGNIQYF. The full variable domain, completed using reference TRBV11-3 and TRBJ2-4, is EAGVVQSPRYKIIEKKQPVAFWCNPISGHNTLYWYLQNLGQGPELLIRYENEEAVDDSQLPKDRFSAERLKGVDSTLKIQPAELGDSAVYLCASSVNRGNIQYFGAGTRLSVL.

This chain connects TRBV5-6 to TRBJ1-2; D is ambiguous. The CDR3 loop spans 13 amino acids. Germline lookup yields CDR1 SGHDT and CDR2 YYEEEE. V lost 4 bases and J lost 3, with 10 bases in between. The CDR3 spells CASSPYGDYGYTF. DNA of the CDR3: TGTGCCAGCAGCCCCTACGGAGACTATGGCTACACCTTC.

This rearrangement joins TRBV28 to TRBJ1-2; weak D call: TRBD1 (5 bases). Germline V gene sequence: CDR1 MDHEN, CDR2 SYDVKM. The CDR3 is 15 amino acids. With 5 bases removed from V and 4 bases from J, the gap between germline ends came to 17 bases. The CDR3 coding sequence is TGTGCCAGCAGTCCCGAGACAGCCGGGGGCTATGGCTACACCTTC. Translation gives CASSPETAGGYGYTF.

V gene TRBV25-1 combines with J gene TRBJ2-7; D ambiguous. In germline, CDR1 is MGHDK, CDR2 SYGVNS. Trimming cost V 1 base and J 4 bases, with 11 bases left between them. This CDR3 contains 14 residues. The CDR3 DNA reads as TGTGCCAGCAGTGAATTTGGCAGGAAGTACGAGCAGTACTTC. Translation: CASSEFGRKYEQYF.

The chain has TRBV11-2 and TRBJ1-3; possibly TRBD1 for D (6 bases). Deletions cut 5 bases from V and 4 bases from J, with 9 bases between. Germline CDR1 SGHAT, CDR2 FQNNGV. The CDR3 contains 13 residues. The CDR3 DNA follows: TGTGCCAGCAGCCAAGGACAGGGAAACACCATATATTTT. This encodes CASSQGQGNTIYF.

V usage is TRBV12-5 and J usage is TRBJ2-7, with D perhaps TRBD1 (6 bases). Trimming pared 3 bases from V and 0 bases from J, leaving 12 bases between. Germline V gives CDR1 LGHNT, CDR2 FRNRAP. The CDR3 consists of 15 residues. The CDR3: CASGFPSQGSYEQYF. CDR3 sequence (DNA): TGTGCTAGTGGTTTCCCCTCACAGGGCTCCTACGAGCAGTACTTC.

This sequence joins TRBV7-2 and TRBJ1-4, with D unresolved. Per the germline V gene, CDR1 is SGHTA and CDR2 is FQGNSA. Trimming removed 2 bases at V and 13 bases at J, with 20 bases between. This CDR3 is built from 15 residues. The DNA for the CDR3 is TGTGCCAGCAGCTTAAGTGTTCGAGTGGGAGCTAGACTGTTTTTT. The encoded protein is CASSLSVRVGARLFF.

The rearrangement uses TRBV29-1 and TRBJ1-2; 10 bases match TRBD1. The V and J ends lost 4 bases and 8 bases, in that order; junction bases with no gene match: 19. Germline CDR1 is SQVTM and CDR2 is ANQGSEA. The length of the CDR3 is 17 residues. The CDR3 is CSVGSDRGHKSRFGYTF. The CDR3 coding sequence is TGCAGCGTTGGGAGCGACAGGGGGCATAAGAGTAGGTTCGGCTACACCTTC.

The V gene is TRBV19, the J gene TRBJ2-3; TRBD2 is a possible D gene (6 bases). The CDR3 sequence is 13 residues long. The germline gives CDR1 LNHDA, CDR2 SQIVND (reference sequence). Trimming pared 5 bases from V and 6 bases from J, leaving 12 bases between. The CDR3 sequence: CASSGLEGDTQYF. The DNA for the CDR3 is TGTGCCAGTAGTGGATTGGAGGGGGATACGCAGTATTTT. The entire variable domain, with the rest obtained from reference TRBV19 and TRBJ2-3, is as follows: DGGITQSPKYLFRKEGQNVTLSCEQNLNHDAMYWYRQDPGQGLRLIYYSQIVNDFQKGDIAEGYSVSREKKESFPLTVTSAQKNPTAFYLCASSGLEGDTQYFGPGTRLTVL.